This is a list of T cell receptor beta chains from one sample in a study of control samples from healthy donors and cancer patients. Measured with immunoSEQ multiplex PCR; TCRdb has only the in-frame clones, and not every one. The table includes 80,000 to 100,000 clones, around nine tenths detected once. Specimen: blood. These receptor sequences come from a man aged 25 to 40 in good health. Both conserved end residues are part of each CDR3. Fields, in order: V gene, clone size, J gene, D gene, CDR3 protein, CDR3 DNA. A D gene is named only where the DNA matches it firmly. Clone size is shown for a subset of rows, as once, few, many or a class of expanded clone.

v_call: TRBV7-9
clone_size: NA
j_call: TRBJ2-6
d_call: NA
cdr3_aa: CASSLLGSGANVLTF
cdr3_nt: TGTGCCAGCAGCTTACTAGGATCTGGGGCCAACGTCCTGACTTTC

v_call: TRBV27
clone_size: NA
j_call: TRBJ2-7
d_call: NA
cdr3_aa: CASRNSYEQYF
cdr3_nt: TGTGCCAGCCGCAACTCCTACGAGCAGTACTTC

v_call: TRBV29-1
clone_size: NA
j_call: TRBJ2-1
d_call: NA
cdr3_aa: CSVESRGGYNEQFF
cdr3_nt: TGCAGCGTTGAAAGCAGGGGGGGATACAATGAGCAGTTCTTC

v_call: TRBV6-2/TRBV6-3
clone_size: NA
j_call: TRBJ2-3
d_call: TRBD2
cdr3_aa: CASSYSLPSGRVRTDTQYF
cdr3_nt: TGTGCCAGCAGTTACTCACTCCCTAGCGGGAGAGTACGCACAGATACGCAGTATTTT

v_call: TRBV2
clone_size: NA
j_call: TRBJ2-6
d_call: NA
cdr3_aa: CASGPFLPFGANVLTF
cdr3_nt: TGTGCCAGCGGACCGTTTTTGCCTTTTGGGGCCAACGTCCTGACTTTC

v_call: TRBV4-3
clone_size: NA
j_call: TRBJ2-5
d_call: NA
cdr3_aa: CASSQVQSRAETQYF
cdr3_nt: TGCGCCAGCAGCCAAGTACAAAGCCGTGCGGAGACCCAGTACTTC

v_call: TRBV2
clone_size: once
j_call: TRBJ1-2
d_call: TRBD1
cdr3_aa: CATKTGTANDGYTF
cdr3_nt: TGTGCCACCAAGACCGGGACAGCGAATGATGGCTACACCTTC

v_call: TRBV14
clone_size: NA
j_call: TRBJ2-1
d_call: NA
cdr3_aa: CASSQDLRTGVRQFF
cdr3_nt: TGTGCCAGCAGCCAAGACCTGAGGACGGGTGTGAGGCAGTTCTTC

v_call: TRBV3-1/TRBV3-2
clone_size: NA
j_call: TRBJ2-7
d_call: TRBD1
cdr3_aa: CASSHLDRATYEQYF
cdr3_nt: TGTGCCAGCAGCCACCTCGACAGGGCAACCTACGAGCAGTACTTC

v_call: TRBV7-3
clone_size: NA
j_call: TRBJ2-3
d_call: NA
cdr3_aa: CASSPDYLSTDTQYF
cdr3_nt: TGTGCCAGCAGCCCGGACTACCTGAGCACAGATACGCAGTATTTT

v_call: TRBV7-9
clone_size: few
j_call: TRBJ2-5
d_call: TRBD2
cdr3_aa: CASSLGLAGETQYF
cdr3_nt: TGTGCCAGCAGCTTAGGACTAGCGGGAGAGACCCAGTACTTC

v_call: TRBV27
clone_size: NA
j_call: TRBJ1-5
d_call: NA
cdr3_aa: CASSLRASNQPQHF
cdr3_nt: TGTGCCAGCAGTTTGAGGGCTAGCAATCAGCCCCAGCATTTT

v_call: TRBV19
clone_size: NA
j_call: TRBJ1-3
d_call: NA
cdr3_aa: CASSIGSGPLENTIYF
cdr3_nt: TGTGCCAGTAGTATTGGGAGCGGGCCCTTAGAAAACACCATATATTTT

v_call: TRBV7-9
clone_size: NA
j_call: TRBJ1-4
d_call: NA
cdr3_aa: CASSTTGSGKLFF
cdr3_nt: TGTGCCAGCAGCACAACGGGCAGCGGAAAACTGTTTTTT

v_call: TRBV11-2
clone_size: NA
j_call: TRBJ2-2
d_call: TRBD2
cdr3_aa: CASSLSGSTGELFF
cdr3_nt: TGTGCCAGCAGCTTGAGCGGGAGCACCGGGGAGCTGTTTTTT

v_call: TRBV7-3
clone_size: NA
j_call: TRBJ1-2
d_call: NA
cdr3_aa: CASSPGRGEYGYTF
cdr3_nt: TGTGCCAGCAGCCCCGGTCGAGGGGAGTATGGCTACACCTTC